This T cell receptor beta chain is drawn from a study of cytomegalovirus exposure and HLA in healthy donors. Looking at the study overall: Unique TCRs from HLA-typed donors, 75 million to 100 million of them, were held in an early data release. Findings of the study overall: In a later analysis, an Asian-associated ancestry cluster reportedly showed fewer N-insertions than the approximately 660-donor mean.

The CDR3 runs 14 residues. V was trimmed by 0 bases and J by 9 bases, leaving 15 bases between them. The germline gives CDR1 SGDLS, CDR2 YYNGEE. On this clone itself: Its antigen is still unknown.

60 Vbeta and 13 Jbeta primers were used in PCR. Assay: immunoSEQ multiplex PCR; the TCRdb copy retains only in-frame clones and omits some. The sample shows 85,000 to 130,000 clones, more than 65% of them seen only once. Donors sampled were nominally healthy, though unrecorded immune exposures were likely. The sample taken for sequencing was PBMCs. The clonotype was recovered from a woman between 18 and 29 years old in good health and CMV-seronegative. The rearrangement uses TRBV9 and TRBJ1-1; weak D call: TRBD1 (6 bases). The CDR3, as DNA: TGTGCCAGCAGCGTAGGGCCCTCCAGGGGAAAAGCTTTCTTT. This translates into CASSVGPSRGKAFF. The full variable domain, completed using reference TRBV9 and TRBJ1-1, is DSGVTQTPKHLITATGQRVTLRCSPRSGDLSVYWYQQSLDQGLQFLIQYYNGEERAKGNILERFSAQQFPDLHSELNLSSLELGDSALYFCASSVGPSRGKAFFGQGTRLTVV.